These 30 T cell receptor beta chains were sequenced from one sample in a study of blood T cell dynamics during melanoma immunotherapy. This sample's time point: pre-treatment baseline. Profiled with immunoSEQ multiplex PCR; TCRdb holds only in-frame clones, not every one. This table has 9,000 to 10,000 clones, approximately 86% appearing once. The material sequenced was blood, taken from a patient treated with checkpoint blockade. The source of these receptors is a human donor with melanoma.

The chain couples TRBV5-1 to TRBJ2-2; TRBD2 aligns across 10 bases. Germline loops: CDR1 SGHRS, CDR2 YFSETQ. With V trimmed by 4 bases and J by 7 bases, 16 bases remained unmatched. There are 18 residues in the CDR3. The DNA of the CDR3 is TGCGCCAGCAGCGACACCCGGGTCACTAGCGGGGTTGGCGGGGAGCTGTTTTTT. Translation gives CASSDTRVTSGVGGELFF.

The chain has TRBV7-9 and TRBJ1-2, with TRBD1 matching over 7 bases. The germline V gene encodes CDR1 SEHNR and CDR2 FQNEAQ (reference sequence). The CDR3 consists of 16 residues. Trimming cost V 5 bases and J 4 bases; bases outside gene matches: 13. The chain's CDR3 is CASSHPLTGLSYGYTF. The CDR3 DNA sequence: TGTGCCAGCAGCCACCCCTTGACAGGGTTAAGCTATGGCTACACCTTC.

A single count supports this clone. The rearrangement uses TRBV7-3 and TRBJ2-5; 7 bases are a match to TRBD1. Losses at the gene ends were 4 bases for V and 2 bases for J; bases not matched to a gene: 7. CDR1 is SGHTA, CDR2 FQGTGA, per germline. The CDR3 runs 15 residues. The CDR3 DNA reads as TGTGCCAGCAGCTCACAGGGACAGCCTCAAGAGACCCAGTACTTC. Amino acids: CASSSQGQPQETQYF.

This chain connects TRBV5-1 to TRBJ2-7; unclear D gene. Germline assignment: CDR1 SGHRS and CDR2 YFSETQ. Trimming pared 0 bases from V and 1 base from J, leaving 8 bases between. The length of the CDR3 is 14 residues. CDR3 DNA: TGCGCCAGCAGCTTGGACGACAATTCCTACGAGCAGTACTTC. Its protein is CASSLDDNSYEQYF.

The V and J genes are TRBV5-1 and TRBJ1-1; D remains ambiguous. Trimming removed 3 bases from V and 1 base from J, with 1 base in between. The germline gives CDR1 SGHRS, CDR2 YFSETQ. CDR3 length equals 11 residues. CDR3 protein: CASSSNTEAFF. The CDR3 DNA reads as TGCGCCAGCAGCTCGAACACTGAAGCTTTCTTT.

This chain uses TRBV9 with TRBJ2-5; D is tentatively TRBD1 or TRBD2 (5 bases each). The CDR3 covers 14 residues. V lost 2 bases and J 1 base, leaving 9 bases between the germline ends. Germline assignment: CDR1 SGDLS and CDR2 YYNGEE. In nucleotides, the CDR3 is TGTGCCAGCAGCGTCGGGACCGCCCAAGAGACCCAGTACTTC. It codes for CASSVGTAQETQYF. Together with reference TRBV9 and TRBJ2-5, the CDR3 gives the full variable domain: DSGVTQTPKHLITATGQRVTLRCSPRSGDLSVYWYQQSLDQGLQFLIQYYNGEERAKGNILERFSAQQFPDLHSELNLSSLELGDSALYFCASSVGTAQETQYFGPGTRLLVL.

The rearrangement links TRBV12-5 to TRBJ2-5, with 7 bases that match TRBD1. The CDR3 covers 15 residues. V lost 1 base and J lost 2; bases outside the gene matches: 4. Germline CDR1 LGHNT, CDR2 FRNRAP. The CDR3 sequence is CASGLDRGQQETQYF. The CDR3 coding sequence is TGTGCTAGTGGTTTGGACAGGGGCCAACAAGAGACCCAGTACTTC.

The chain is built from TRBV19 and TRBJ2-7; no clear D gene. The CDR3 has 13 amino acids. The germline CDR1 and CDR2 sequences are LNHDA and SQIVND (reference sequence). The V gene lost 3 bases and the J gene lost 5 bases, with 11 bases spanning the gap. The CDR3 coding sequence is TGTGCCAGTAGTATTTGGGGTGGCGACGAGCAGTACTTC. Protein product: CASSIWGGDEQYF.

This clone came up a few times. The rearrangement links TRBV2 to TRBJ1-5; 7 bases align to TRBD1. The germline V gene encodes CDR1 SNHLY and CDR2 FYNNEI. The ends lost 6 bases at V and 7 bases at J; junction bases unmatched: 12. This CDR3 contains 15 residues. Here the CDR3 DNA reads TGTGCCAGCAGGGCCCCGGGGGCAGGGGGGCAGCCCCAGCATTTT. It encodes CASRAPGAGGQPQHF.

CDR3 nucleotide sequence: TGTGCCAGCAGCTTAGATTACGGCGGAACCTACGAGCAGTACTTC. Translated, it gives CASSLDYGGTYEQYF. The chain uses TRBV7-7 and TRBJ2-7; the D is unclear. V shed 1 base and J shed 2 bases, with 12 bases lying between them. Germline V CDR1 and CDR2: SSHAT, FNYEAQ (reference sequence). The CDR3 loop spans 15 amino acids.

A single count supports this clone. The CDR3 nucleotides are TGTGCCAGTAATCAGGGAATTGGCTACACCTTC. This encodes CASNQGIGYTF. V is TRBV19 and J is TRBJ1-2; D possibly corresponds to TRBD1 (5 bases). The CDR3 is made up of 11 amino acids. The V and J ends lost 7 bases and 7 bases respectively, with 10 bases between them. Germline CDR1 and CDR2: LNHDA and SQIVND (reference sequence).

The chain uses TRBV2 and TRBJ2-3; D is perhaps TRBD2 (6 bases). CDR1 SNHLY and CDR2 FYNNEI come from the germline V gene. V was clipped by 7 bases and J by 0 bases, with 11 bases between them. The CDR3 length is 14 residues. CDR3: CASTRTTSTDTQYF. The CDR3 region has the DNA TGTGCCAGCACCCGGACTACCAGCACAGATACGCAGTATTTT.

The V gene is TRBV11-3, the J gene TRBJ1-3; D is undetermined. The V gene lost 4 bases and the J gene lost 8 bases, with 12 bases spanning the gap. Per germline, CDR1 SGHNT and CDR2 YENEEA. This CDR3 spans 13 amino acids. CDR3 coding DNA: TGTGCCAGCAGCTCGGGCACGGCGGACACCATATATTTT. Translating it yields CASSSGTADTIYF.

The rearrangement joins TRBV7-9 to TRBJ1-6, with D tentatively TRBD1 (5 bases). The CDR3 has 16 amino acids. Germline CDR1 and CDR2: SEHNR and FQNEAQ (reference sequence). The ends were cut back, 5 bases at V and 5 bases at J, with 16 bases in the middle. CDR3 coding DNA: TGTGCCAGCAGCCGGGGGAGTAGGGGAGATAATTCACCCCTCCACTTT. Residues: CASSRGSRGDNSPLHF.

The genes are TRBV7-9 and TRBJ2-1; 7 nucleotides match TRBD1. The CDR3 sequence is 13 residues long. CDR1 and CDR2 (germline): SEHNR, FQNEAQ (reference sequence). Trimming removed 5 bases from V and 5 bases from J; junction bases left unmatched: 3. The CDR3 sequence is CASSLGQHNEQFF. DNA for the CDR3: TGTGCCAGCAGCCTGGGACAGCACAATGAGCAGTTCTTC.

The chain carries TRBV7-2 and TRBJ1-1; the D gene is possibly TRBD1 (5 bases). CDR3 size: 14 residues. V shed 2 bases and J shed 3 bases, with 10 bases lying between them. Germline-derived CDR1 and CDR2 are SGHTA and FQGNSA. In DNA form, the CDR3 reads TGTGCCAGCAGCTTACCAGGGATGCACACTGAAGCTTTCTTT. Protein sequence: CASSLPGMHTEAFF.

The rearrangement links TRBV6-1 to TRBJ2-3; 9 positions match TRBD1. This CDR3 is built from 15 residues. V shed 6 bases and J 4 bases; nucleotides not matched to a gene: 8. The germline V gene has CDR1 MNHNS and CDR2 SASEGT. DNA for the CDR3: TGTGCCAGCAGCGGGGGACAGGGTTCGGCAGATACGCAGTATTTT. This sequence encodes CASSGGQGSADTQYF.

The rearrangement joins TRBV5-1 to TRBJ1-3; no firm D call. The germline V and J ends were trimmed by 2 bases and 4 bases, with 4 bases remaining between them. The length of the CDR3 is 12 residues. CDR1 is SGHRS, CDR2 YFSETQ, per germline. The CDR3 here is CASSLDGNTIYF. The CDR3 nucleotides read TGCGCCAGCAGCTTAGACGGAAACACCATATATTTT.

This rearrangement joins TRBV7-2 to TRBJ1-4; D unresolved. The CDR3 contains 15 residues. The V gene's germline CDR1 is SGHTA and CDR2 FQGNSA. V dropped 5 bases and J dropped 3 bases, with 13 bases sitting between them. The CDR3 here is CASSRSVSPNEKLFF. The CDR3 region has the DNA TGTGCCAGCAGCAGGAGTGTGAGTCCTAATGAAAAACTGTTTTTT.

This clone was seen more than once but under ten times. The chain couples TRBV10-2 to TRBJ1-1, with 9 bases matching TRBD1. This CDR3 is 16 amino acids long. The V and J ends lost 6 bases and 5 bases, in that order; junction bases with no gene match: 13. CDR1 is WSHSY and CDR2 is SAAADI in the germline V gene. CDR3 DNA: TGCGCCAGCAGGACGAAACCGGGACAGGGAGAAACTGAAGCTTTCTTT. It codes for CASRTKPGQGETEAFF.

The chain uses TRBV7-6 and TRBJ2-7; D call uncertain. CDR1 is SGHVS and CDR2 is FNYEAQ in the germline V gene. The CDR3 covers 16 residues. V lost 1 base and J lost 0, with 13 bases in between. This chain's CDR3 is CASSLGGRPSSYEQYF. Written as DNA, the CDR3 is TGTGCCAGCAGCTTAGGAGGCAGGCCGAGCTCCTACGAGCAGTACTTC.

The chain couples TRBV5-1 to TRBJ2-5; D possibly corresponds to TRBD1 (6 bases). With the DNA end fitting TRBJ2-7 better, the J assignment may be wrong. Germline V CDR1 and CDR2: SGHRS, YFSETQ. This CDR3 is 15 amino acids long. In nucleotides, the CDR3 is TGCGCCAGCAGCTTGTTCGGGACACCGAACTACGAGCAGTACTTC. Translation gives CASSLFGTPNYEQYF.

On this clone: This sample also contains other DNA sequences that code for the same CDR3. The chain couples TRBV7-2 to TRBJ1-3; the D is unclear. V was cut by 5 bases and J by 1 base, with 15 bases left in between. Germline CDR1 and CDR2: SGHTA and FQGNSA. This CDR3 is 16 amino acids long. The CDR3: CASSLRRVGSGNTIYF. In nucleotides, the CDR3 is TGTGCCAGCAGCCTAAGGCGGGTGGGTTCTGGAAACACCATATATTTT.

V gene TRBV15 combines with J gene TRBJ1-3; no definite D call. The CDR3 length is 16 residues. Germline CDR1 LNHNV, CDR2 YYDKDF (reference sequence). The ends were cut back, 2 bases at V and 1 base at J, with 12 bases in the middle. This chain's CDR3 is CATSRSPPFSGNTIYF. The DNA of the CDR3 is TGTGCCACCAGCAGAAGTCCCCCGTTTTCTGGAAACACCATATATTTT. Drawing the rest from reference TRBV15 and TRBJ1-3, the complete variable domain is DAMVIQNPRYQVTQFGKPVTLSCSQTLNHNVMYWYQQKSSQAPKLLFHYYDKDFNNEADTPDNFQSRRPNTSFCFLDIRSPGLGDTAMYLCATSRSPPFSGNTIYFGEGSWLTVV.

CDR3 sequence (DNA): TGTGCCATCAGTAAGGGACAGCCGAATTCTTATAATCAGCCCCAGCATTTT. Its protein is CAISKGQPNSYNQPQHF. This chain uses TRBV10-3 with TRBJ1-5; 7 bases map to TRBD1. CDR1 ENHRY and CDR2 SYGVKD come from the germline V gene. This CDR3 has 17 amino acids. V lost 5 bases to trimming and J lost 4 bases; unmatched junction nucleotides: 14.

V gene TRBV5-1 combines with J gene TRBJ2-3; D is ambiguous. The ends were cut back, 4 bases at V and 6 bases at J, with 9 bases in the middle. The CDR3 runs to 12 residues. Germline CDR1 SGHRS, CDR2 YFSETQ. DNA for the CDR3: TGCGCCAGCAGCATCAGTGGGGATACGCAGTATTTT. Translating gives CASSISGDTQYF.

The gene calls are TRBV20-1 and TRBJ1-1; a weak D match, TRBD1 (6 bases). V shed 0 bases and J shed 11 bases, with 10 bases lying between them. This CDR3 comprises 11 residues. Per germline, CDR1 DFQATT and CDR2 SNEGSKA (reference sequence). The CDR3, as DNA: TGCAGTGCTAGAGAACAGGGTTTCGCTTTCTTT. Its protein is CSAREQGFAFF.

The rearrangement links TRBV6-5 to TRBJ2-5, with D possibly matching TRBD1 (6 bases). This CDR3 has 15 amino acids. Germline values: CDR1 MNHEY, CDR2 SVGAGI. With 6 bases removed from V and 0 bases from J, the gap between germline ends came to 14 bases. CDR3 nucleotide sequence: TGTGCCAGCAGCTTCTATAGGGGGAACCAAGAGACCCAGTACTTC. This gives the protein CASSFYRGNQETQYF.

The V and J genes are TRBV2 and TRBJ2-3; 7 nucleotides match TRBD2. Trimming took 4 bases from V and 0 from J; bases not matched to a gene: 7. There are 16 residues in the CDR3. CDR1 is SNHLY, CDR2 FYNNEI, per germline. For the CDR3, the DNA is TGTGCCAGCAGTGGTTTAGGACTAGGTAGCACAGATACGCAGTATTTT. It encodes CASSGLGLGSTDTQYF.

The V gene is TRBV11-2, the J gene TRBJ2-7; D not certain. This CDR3 contains 13 residues. The V end lost 4 bases, the J end lost 7 bases, and 14 bases lay between the germline ends. CDR1 is SGHAT, CDR2 FQNNGV, per germline. The DNA of the CDR3 is TGTGCCAGCAGCTCCTTAATGGTAAGGGAGCAGTACTTC. It yields the protein CASSSLMVREQYF.